The subject of this entry is one T cell receptor (beta chain). Original handling: By means of reference gene primer amplification, nucleated cell counts were estimated. The repertoire was sequenced with immunoSEQ multiplex PCR; TCRdb's copy has only in-frame clones and lacks some. Clone size and the V and J calls come from that table; the DNA yielded D and trimming. The sample contains roughly 190,000 clones, about 81% of which appear only once. The source of the sample is a study of blood T cell repertoires in COVID-19. Looking at the study overall: The cDNA or gDNA used as material had been derived from T cells, B-cell-depleted T cells, or PBMCs.

Trimming at V came to 3 bases and at J to 0 bases, leaving 4 bases not matched to a gene. The CDR3 has 16 residues. The germline gives CDR1 SGHAT, CDR2 FQNNGV. The source is a man aged 25 to 45 with active or convalescent COVID-19. This chain connects TRBV11-2 to TRBJ2-3; 9 bases are a match to TRBD2. What was sequenced was peripheral blood. CDR3 nucleotides: TGTGCCAGCAGCTTTAGCGGGGGCCGGAGCACAGATACGCAGTATTTT. This translates into CASSFSGGRSTDTQYF.